This is a list of T cell receptor beta chains from one sample in a study of T cells in lung cancer brain metastases. The data were produced by immunoSEQ multiplex PCR, yet TCRdb's version contains in-frame clones alone and is incomplete. The repertoire holds roughly 4,800 clones, with roughly 88% as singletons. Specimen: tumor tissue from the primary lung tumor. The receptors were sampled from a man aged 45-65 years with non-small cell lung cancer. Both conserved end residues are part of each CDR3. The D gene is left open where the match is weak. Clone size is not always given. Where it is, it says once, few, many or a class for expanded clones.

D	V	J	size	DNA	CDR3
-	TRBV2	TRBJ1-5	-	TGTGCCAGCAGTGAAGTTGGAAACGGCAATCAGCCCCAGCATTTT	CASSEVGNGNQPQHF
TRBD2	TRBV4-2	TRBJ2-1	-	TGTGCCAGCAGCCAAGCCCCAGCTAGCGGGTACAATGGGCAGTTCTTC	CASSQAPASGYNGQFF
TRBD1	TRBV5-1	TRBJ1-2	-	TGCGCCAGCAGCCCTACTAACAGGGGAGCTGGCTACACCTTC	CASSPTNRGAGYTF
-	TRBV11-2	TRBJ2-3	-	TGTGCCAGCAGCTTAGGCCAGTTGACGCAGTATTTT	CASSLGQLTQYF
-	TRBV29-1	TRBJ2-2	-	TGCAGCGGGGCCCGGGGTGACACCGGGGAGCTGTTTTTT	CSGARGDTGELFF
-	TRBV25-1	TRBJ2-1	-	TGTGCCAGCAGTGAAAGATCGAGGGGGATATACAATGAGCAGTTCTTC	CASSERSRGIYNEQFF
TRBD1	TRBV12-5	TRBJ1-2	few	TGTGCTAGTGGGATGACAGGGTTATATGGCTACACCTTC	CASGMTGLYGYTF
-	TRBV6-6	TRBJ2-1	-	TGTGCCAGCAGTTTCCAACAGGGAGGCAATGAGCAGTTCTTC	CASSFQQGGNEQFF
TRBD1	TRBV27	TRBJ1-4	-	TGTGCCAGCAGCCCGGGACAGGGAAGATTTGGAACTAATAAAAAACTGTTTTTT	CASSPGQGRFGTNKKLFF
TRBD1	TRBV7-9	TRBJ2-7	-	TGTGCCAGCAGCTTACCTTATGGACAGGAACCAACCTACGAGCAGTACTTC	CASSLPYGQEPTYEQYF
TRBD1	TRBV5-1	TRBJ2-3	-	TGCGCCAGCAGCTTGGGGGACAGAACAGATACGCAGTATTTT	CASSLGDRTDTQYF
TRBD1	TRBV5-5	TRBJ1-2	-	TGTGCCAGCAGCCCGACAGGGGTCTATGGCTACACCTTC	CASSPTGVYGYTF
-	TRBV11-2	TRBJ2-1	-	TGTGCCAGCAGCTCCTCCACTAGTAAGCAGTTCTTC	CASSSSTSKQFF
-	TRBV9	TRBJ1-2	-	TGTGCCAGCGGCGATAACTATGGCTACACCTTC	CASGDNYGYTF
-	TRBV2	TRBJ1-1	-	TGTGCCAGCAGTTTGGACGGTGACACTGAAGCTTTCTTT	CASSLDGDTEAFF
-	TRBV11-2	TRBJ2-7	-	TGTGCCAGCAGCTTGGCTTCGGACTACGAGCAGTACTTT	CASSLASDYEQYF
TRBD2	TRBV28	TRBJ2-7	-	TGTGTCAGCAGTTTATCGGGGACTAGCGCCCACGAGCAGTACTTC	CVSSLSGTSAHEQYF
-	TRBV29-1	TRBJ2-2	-	TGCAGCGCGAATCAGGGGGGCACCGGGGAGCTGTTTTTT	CSANQGGTGELFF
-	TRBV2	TRBJ2-6	-	TGTGCCAGCAGTCCAATGATACAAAGTCGGGCCAACGTCCTGACTTTC	CASSPMIQSRANVLTF
-	TRBV5-6	TRBJ2-1	-	TGTGCCAGCAGCTTGGAGGTTGTACTAGGAATCTTCAATGAGCAGTTCTTC	CASSLEVVLGIFNEQFF